Presented here are 13 T cell receptor beta chains from one specimen sequenced in a study of cytomegalovirus exposure and HLA in healthy donors. Amplification used 60 Vbeta primers and 13 Jbeta primers. Assay: immunoSEQ multiplex PCR; the TCRdb copy retains only in-frame clones and omits some. The sample lists 150,000 to 200,000 clones, about 84% seen once, with 11% to 15% in the top ten. Sequences were obtained from PBMCs. These receptors all come from a woman between 25 and 40 years old in good health and CMV-seropositive.

This clone was seen just once. The chain uses TRBV23-1 and TRBJ2-7; TRBD2 aligns across 7 bases. TRBV23-1 is annotated as an ORF whose role is uncertain. This CDR3 has 13 residues. With V trimmed by 7 bases and J by 6 bases, 9 bases remained unmatched. The CDR3 DNA reads TGCGCCAGCATTGGGGCTAGCGGTTTCGAGCAGTACTTC. Translated, it gives CASIGASGFEQYF.

This chain connects TRBV5-4 to TRBJ2-1, with TRBD1 matching 10 bases. V shed 0 bases and J 6 bases; nucleotides not matched to a gene: 6. The germline V gene has CDR1 SGHNT and CDR2 YYREEE (reference sequence). CDR3 length: 16 amino acids. CDR3 in DNA: TGTGCCAGCAGCTTGGGAGGGACAGGGGATGGCAATGAGCAGTTCTTC. Its protein is CASSLGGTGDGNEQFF.

This clone occurred a few times. The rearrangement uses TRBV9 and TRBJ2-7; 7 nucleotides align to TRBD1. The CDR3 is made up of 15 amino acids. After removal of 0 bases from V and 3 bases from J, the junction contained 6 bases not matched to a gene. CDR1 and CDR2 from the germline V gene are SGDLS and YYNGEE. CDR3 residues: CASSVGQGAHYEQYF. The CDR3 DNA is TGTGCCAGCAGCGTAGGACAGGGCGCCCACTACGAGCAGTACTTC.

The chain combines TRBV18 with TRBJ1-1, with D unclear. This CDR3 contains 13 residues. Trimming cost V 1 base and J 6 bases, with 9 bases left between them. Germline CDR1 reads KGHSH; CDR2 reads LQKENI. CDR3 amino acids: CASSPQGAPEAFF. The CDR3 DNA sequence: TGTGCCAGCTCACCACAGGGAGCCCCTGAAGCTTTCTTT.

The rearrangement links TRBV19 to TRBJ1-2, with D possibly matching TRBD1 (5 bases). The CDR3 runs 15 residues. Trimming left V 2 bases short and J 0 bases short, with 10 bases between. Germline V gene lookup returns CDR1 LNHDA and CDR2 SQIVND (reference sequence). This chain's CDR3 is CASSIYRPANYGYTF. The CDR3 DNA is TGTGCCAGTAGTATATACAGGCCAGCTAACTATGGCTACACCTTC.

The V and J genes are TRBV6-5 and TRBJ1-6, with D uncertain. CDR3 length: 13 amino acids. Deletions cut 7 bases from V and 7 bases from J, with 11 bases between. Germline CDR1 reads MNHEY; CDR2 reads SVGAGI. As DNA, the CDR3 is TGTGCCAGCACCAGAACGGGGAATTCACCCCTCCACTTT. Amino acids: CASTRTGNSPLHF.

CDR3: CASTAPGTGAPDTQYF. The CDR3 DNA reads TGTGCCAGCACAGCTCCCGGGACAGGGGCCCCAGATACGCAGTATTTT. The gene calls are TRBV7-8 and TRBJ2-3, with 10 bases aligning to TRBD1. Trimming took 7 bases from V and 4 from J; bases not matched to a gene: 11. Germline assignment: CDR1 SGHVS and CDR2 FQNEAQ. CDR3 length: 16 residues.

V is TRBV4-1 and J is TRBJ2-3, with TRBD2 matching over 10 bases. The CDR3 spans 16 residues. CDR1 is MGHRA, CDR2 YSYEKL, per germline. The junction had 8 bases not matched to a gene; V was cut back by 4 bases and J by 4 bases. This chain's CDR3 is CASSRQLAGRADTQYF. CDR3 sequence (DNA): TGCGCCAGCAGCCGCCAACTAGCGGGGCGGGCAGATACGCAGTATTTT.

The chain carries TRBV19 and TRBJ1-5; TRBD1 matches at 9 bases. The CDR3 contains 14 residues. V was pared by 3 bases and J by 9 bases, with 6 bases of the junction left unmatched. Looked up from germline, CDR1 is LNHDA and CDR2 is SQIVND (reference sequence). The CDR3 here is CASSIRQGGWPQHF. CDR3 bases: TGTGCCAGTAGTATTAGACAGGGGGGGTGGCCCCAGCATTTT.

V and J are TRBV25-1 and TRBJ2-7; 9 nucleotides align to TRBD1. The length of the CDR3 is 14 residues. Germline V gene sequence: CDR1 MGHDK, CDR2 SYGVNS. The V and J ends lost 5 bases and 2 bases, in that order; junction bases with no gene match: 4. CDR3 nucleotides: TGTGCCAGCAGTAAGGACAGGGGAGCCTACGAGCAGTACTTC. Translation gives CASSKDRGAYEQYF.

The rearrangement joins TRBV7-8 to TRBJ2-7; D is uncertain. The germline V gene encodes CDR1 SGHVS and CDR2 FQNEAQ. The CDR3 length is 13 residues. Trimming left V 3 bases short and J 4 bases short, with 10 bases between. CDR3 sequence (DNA): TGTGCCAGCAGCTTTTCGGCCGGGTACGAGCAGTACTTC. Amino acids: CASSFSAGYEQYF.

V and J are TRBV27 and TRBJ2-7, with a tentative D call TRBD1 (5 bases). This CDR3 spans 13 amino acids. Germline-derived CDR1 and CDR2 are MNHEY and SMNVEV (reference sequence). The V and J ends lost 2 bases and 6 bases respectively, with 11 bases between them. The CDR3 sequence: CASSLNRLREQYF. CDR3 nucleotide sequence: TGTGCCAGCAGTTTAAACAGGCTCCGCGAGCAGTACTTC.

This clone was seen only once. The chain has TRBV5-4 and TRBJ1-6; the D gene is possibly TRBD1 (5 bases). Trimming shortened V by 1 base and J by 9 bases, and 11 bases separated the two germline ends. The germline CDR1 and CDR2 sequences are SGHNT and YYREEE (reference sequence). There are 14 residues in the CDR3. The CDR3 is CASSLWGNLSPLHF. CDR3 sequence (DNA): TGTGCCAGCAGCTTGTGGGGCAATCTTTCACCCCTCCACTTT.